This entry lists 22 T cell receptor beta chains sequenced from one sample in a study of cytomegalovirus exposure and HLA in healthy donors. Use of 60 Vbeta and 13 Jbeta primers characterized the PCR. Sequencing used immunoSEQ multiplex PCR; TCRdb keeps in-frame clones, though not all of them. The sample lists around 140,000 clones, around 78% occurring once. Input material: PBMCs. These receptors all come from a woman aged 18-29 years in good health and CMV-seropositive.

The V call is TRBV11-2, the J call TRBJ1-1; weak D call: TRBD1 (6 bases). Germline V gene sequence: CDR1 SGHAT, CDR2 FQNNGV. This CDR3 region has 14 residues. Trimming left V 8 bases short and J 4 bases short, with 17 bases between. The CDR3: CASGSQGMFTEAFF. In DNA form, the CDR3 reads TGTGCCAGCGGAAGTCAGGGGATGTTCACTGAAGCTTTCTTT.

This clone has more than one count but fewer than ten. The gene calls are TRBV10-1 and TRBJ2-5, with TRBD1 identical over 7 bases. Germline CDR1 reads WNHNN; CDR2 reads SYGVQD (reference sequence). J lost 7 bases, V lost 2 bases, and 4 bases had no gene match. The CDR3 covers 13 residues. CDR3 residues: CASSEDRVGTQYF. The CDR3 DNA reads as TGCGCCAGCAGTGAGGACAGGGTGGGGACCCAGTACTTC.

The chain links TRBV7-6 to TRBJ1-6; 9 bases line up with TRBD1. The CDR3 runs to 14 residues. Germline V lookup: CDR1 SGHVS, CDR2 FNYEAQ. J lost 9 bases, V lost 4 bases, and 4 bases had no gene match. The CDR3 region has the DNA TGTGCCAGCAGCTCCGGACAGGGGACTTCACCCCTCCACTTT. Translated, it gives CASSSGQGTSPLHF.

The chain uses TRBV7-9 and TRBJ2-2, with D possibly TRBD2 on 5 matching bases. The germline gives CDR1 SEHNR, CDR2 FQNEAQ (reference sequence). Trimming stripped 6 bases from V and 1 base from J, with 9 bases between. The CDR3 length is 14 residues. CDR3 nucleotides: TGTGCCAGCAGATCCGAGGGGAACACCGGGGAGCTGTTTTTT. Translation gives CASRSEGNTGELFF.

The V gene is TRBV4-3, the J gene TRBJ1-1; tentatively, D is TRBD1 (6 bases). CDR1 and CDR2 from the germline V gene are LGHNA and YSLEER. Trimming took 4 bases from V and 10 from J, leaving 10 bases between them. CDR3 length equals 11 residues. The CDR3 DNA follows: TGCGCCAGCAGCCTACAGGGTATAGCTTTCTTT. It yields the protein CASSLQGIAFF.

The chain combines TRBV4-1 with TRBJ2-7; 11 bases match TRBD1. The CDR3 loop spans 14 amino acids. V lost 0 bases, J lost 8 bases, and 3 bases stayed unmatched. Per the germline V gene, CDR1 is MGHRA and CDR2 is YSYEKL. This CDR3 reads CASSQEGTGGKQYF. The CDR3 nucleotides read TGCGCCAGCAGCCAAGAGGGGACAGGGGGTAAGCAGTACTTC.

V and J are TRBV2 and TRBJ1-3, with 7 bases matching TRBD1. CDR3 length: 16 amino acids. V shed 3 bases, J shed 1 base, and the junction held 6 bases outside the gene matches. CDR1 and CDR2 (germline): SNHLY, FYNNEI. CDR3 nucleotides: TGTGCCAGCAGTGATCGACAGGGCCCTTCTGGAAACACCATATATTTT. It specifies CASSDRQGPSGNTIYF.

The rearrangement joins TRBV5-1 to TRBJ2-4, with 15 bases matching TRBD2. Trimming removed 4 bases from V and 6 bases from J; junction bases left unmatched: 5. Germline V gene lookup returns CDR1 SGHRS and CDR2 YFSETQ. The CDR3 has 16 amino acids. The CDR3 nucleotides are TGCGCCAGCAGCCCCGGACTAGCGGGGGGGGGAAACATTCAGTACTTC. Residues: CASSPGLAGGGNIQYF.

The gene calls are TRBV5-1 and TRBJ2-1; tentative D call: TRBD2 (6 bases). The CDR3 length is 14 residues. Trimming stripped 2 bases from V and 7 bases from J, with 13 bases between. The germline CDR1 and CDR2 sequences are SGHRS and YFSETQ. The CDR3 is CASSFGGPGNEQFF. In DNA form, the CDR3 reads TGCGCCAGCAGCTTCGGGGGACCAGGGAATGAGCAGTTCTTC.

Written as DNA, the CDR3 is TGTGCCAGCAGTCTGCCAGGACTAAAGGGAGCGAATGAGCAGTTCTTC. Translated: CASSLPGLKGANEQFF. The chain has TRBV27 and TRBJ2-1, with a possible D match to TRBD2 (6 bases). Trimming left V 5 bases short and J 7 bases short, with 21 bases between. Germline V gene data show CDR1 as MNHEY and CDR2 as SMNVEV (reference sequence). This CDR3 is built from 16 residues.

This chain links TRBV4-1 with TRBJ1-2, with D hard to call. This CDR3 is built from 14 residues. V was pared by 9 bases and J by 0 bases, with 14 bases between. Germline V gene data show CDR1 as MGHRA and CDR2 as YSYEKL. The chain's CDR3 is CASGPAGANYGYTF. The DNA of the CDR3 is TGCGCCAGTGGGCCGGCAGGTGCTAACTATGGCTACACCTTC.

The chain employs TRBV5-1 and TRBJ1-4; D might be TRBD1 (6 bases). The CDR3 is 15 residues long. Germline assignment: CDR1 SGHRS and CDR2 YFSETQ. V lost 4 bases to trimming and J lost 3 bases, with 13 bases between them. The CDR3 sequence is CASSPGRGANEKLFF. The CDR3 bases are TGCGCCAGCAGCCCAGGGAGGGGGGCTAATGAAAAACTGTTTTTT.

DNA for the CDR3: TGCAGCGCCCTGACAGCTCAAGAGACCCAGTACTTC. Translation gives CSALTAQETQYF. The chain is built from TRBV29-1 and TRBJ2-5, with D perhaps matching TRBD1 (5 bases). The V gene's germline CDR1 is SQVTM and CDR2 ANQGSEA. Trimming shortened V by 7 bases and J by 2 bases, and 11 bases separated the two germline ends. The CDR3 totals 12 residues.

The chain employs TRBV6-5 and TRBJ2-5; TRBD2 matches at 8 bases. The CDR3 consists of 14 residues. V was clipped by 6 bases and J by 1 base; unmatched bases: 4. The germline V gene has CDR1 MNHEY and CDR2 SVGAGI. CDR3 in amino acids: CASSRSGAQETQYF. The CDR3 region has the DNA TGTGCCAGCAGCCGTAGCGGGGCCCAAGAGACCCAGTACTTC.

Concerning this clone: The sample contains more than one DNA sequence encoding this CDR3. The V gene is TRBV11-2, the J gene TRBJ2-2, with 8 bases identical to TRBD1. The ends lost 8 bases at V and 4 bases at J; junction bases unmatched: 18. This CDR3 is built from 18 residues. The germline V gene encodes CDR1 SGHAT and CDR2 FQNNGV. CDR3 in DNA: TGTGCCAGCCTGATCCCCCAGGGGGCTCCGGATCTCACCGGGGAGCTGTTTTTT. Translating gives CASLIPQGAPDLTGELFF.

This clone was counted only a few times. The V and J genes are TRBV6-1 and TRBJ1-5, with D possibly matching TRBD1 (6 bases). The length of the CDR3 is 15 residues. Germline V gives CDR1 MNHNS, CDR2 SASEGT. The ends were cut back, 2 bases at V and 6 bases at J, with 14 bases in the middle. The CDR3 here is CASSEMGALGQPQHF. The CDR3 DNA reads as TGTGCCAGCAGTGAAATGGGGGCTCTCGGTCAGCCCCAGCATTTT.

This clone was seen a few times. This chain joins TRBV10-2 and TRBJ1-4, with TRBD1 matching over 9 bases. The V gene's germline CDR1 is WSHSY and CDR2 SAAADI. The CDR3 totals 16 residues. V gave up 4 bases and J gave up 0 bases; unmatched junction bases: 3. The CDR3 coding sequence is TGCGCCAGCAGTGCCCGGGACAGGGCAACTAATGAAAAACTGTTTTTT. It is translated as CASSARDRATNEKLFF.

V usage is TRBV19 and J usage is TRBJ2-4; 7 bases are shared with TRBD1. Germline trimming cut 1 base from V and 4 bases from J; bases unmatched to any gene: 4. Germline V lookup: CDR1 LNHDA, CDR2 SQIVND (reference sequence). CDR3 length: 15 amino acids. The DNA for the CDR3 is TGTGCCAGTAGTATAGGAGGGGACAGAAAAAACATTCAGTACTTC. It specifies CASSIGGDRKNIQYF.

This chain uses TRBV2 with TRBJ1-1; D is undetermined. The V end was cut by 3 bases, the J end by 11 bases, with 10 bases between. CDR3 length equals 11 residues. Germline values: CDR1 SNHLY, CDR2 FYNNEI. In DNA form, the CDR3 reads TGTGCCAGCAGTGACGTCGGGAGGGCTTTCTTT. It yields the protein CASSDVGRAFF.

V gene TRBV10-3 combines with J gene TRBJ2-7, with 10 bases lining up with TRBD1. Germline trimming cut 3 bases from V and 2 bases from J; bases unmatched to any gene: 4. The CDR3 is 15 residues long. Germline V gene sequence: CDR1 ENHRY, CDR2 SYGVKD. CDR3 in amino acids: CAISDFGTGAYEQYF. The DNA of the CDR3 is TGTGCCATCAGTGACTTCGGGACAGGGGCCTACGAGCAGTACTTC.

The V call is TRBV5-5, the J call TRBJ1-6; TRBD1 is a possible D gene (5 bases). CDR1 and CDR2 (germline): SGHKS, YYEKEE (reference sequence). The CDR3 loop spans 16 amino acids. Trimming cost V 4 bases and J 2 bases, with 13 bases left between them. The CDR3 nucleotides are TGTGCCAGCAGCCCGTGGGGGGGAACCTATAATTCACCCCTCCACTTT. It encodes CASSPWGGTYNSPLHF. The full variable domain, rest sourced from reference TRBV5-5 and TRBJ1-6, is DAGVTQSPTHLIKTRGQQVTLRCSPISGHKSVSWYQQVLGQGPQFIFQYYEKEERGRGNFPDRFSARQFPNYSSELNVNALLLGDSALYLCASSPWGGTYNSPLHFGNGTRLTVT.

The chain carries TRBV7-2 and TRBJ1-2; D is undetermined. Trimming removed 4 bases from V and 4 bases from J, with 10 bases in between. The CDR3 runs 13 residues. CDR1 is SGHTA, CDR2 FQGNSA, per germline. CDR3 bases: TGTGCCAGCAGCTCCGCCCCACTCTATGGCTACACCTTC. Its protein is CASSSAPLYGYTF.